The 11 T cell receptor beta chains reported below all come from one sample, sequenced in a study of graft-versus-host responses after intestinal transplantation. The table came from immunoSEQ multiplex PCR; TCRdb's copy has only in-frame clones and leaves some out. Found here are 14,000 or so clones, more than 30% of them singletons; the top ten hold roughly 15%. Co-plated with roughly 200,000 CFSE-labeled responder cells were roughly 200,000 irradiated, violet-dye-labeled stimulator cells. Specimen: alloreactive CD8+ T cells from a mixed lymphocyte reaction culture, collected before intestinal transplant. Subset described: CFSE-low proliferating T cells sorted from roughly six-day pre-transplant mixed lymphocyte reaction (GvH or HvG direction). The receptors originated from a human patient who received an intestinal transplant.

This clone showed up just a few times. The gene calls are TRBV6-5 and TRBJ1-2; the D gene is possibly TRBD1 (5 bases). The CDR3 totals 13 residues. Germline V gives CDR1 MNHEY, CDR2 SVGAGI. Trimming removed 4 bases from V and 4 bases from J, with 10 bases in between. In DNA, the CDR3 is TGTGCCAGCAGTTGGGGGGGATCCTATGGCTACACCTTC. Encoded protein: CASSWGGSYGYTF.

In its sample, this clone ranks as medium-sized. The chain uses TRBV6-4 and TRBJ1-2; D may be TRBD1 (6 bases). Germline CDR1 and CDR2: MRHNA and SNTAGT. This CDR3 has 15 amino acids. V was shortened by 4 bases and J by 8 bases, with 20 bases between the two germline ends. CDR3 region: CASSAQPGGAVGYTF. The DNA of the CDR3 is TGTGCCAGCAGTGCCCAACCGGGGGGGGCAGTCGGCTACACCTTC.

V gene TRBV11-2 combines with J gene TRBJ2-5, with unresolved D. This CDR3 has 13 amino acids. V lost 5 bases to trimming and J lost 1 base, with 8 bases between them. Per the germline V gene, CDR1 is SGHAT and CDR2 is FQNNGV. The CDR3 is CASSGVGQETQYF. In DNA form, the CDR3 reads TGTGCCAGCAGCGGAGTAGGCCAAGAGACCCAGTACTTC. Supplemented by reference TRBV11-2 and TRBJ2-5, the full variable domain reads EAGVAQSPRYKIIEKRQSVAFWCNPISGHATLYWYQQILGQGPKLLIQFQNNGVVDDSQLPKDRFSAERLKGVDSTLKIQPAKLEDSAVYLCASSGVGQETQYFGPGTRLLVL.

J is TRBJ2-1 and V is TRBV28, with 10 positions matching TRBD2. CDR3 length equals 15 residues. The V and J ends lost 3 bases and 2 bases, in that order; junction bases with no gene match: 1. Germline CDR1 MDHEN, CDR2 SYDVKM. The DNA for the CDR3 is TGTGCCAGCAGTTTCGGACTAGCGGCCTACAATGAGCAGTTCTTC. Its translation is CASSFGLAAYNEQFF.

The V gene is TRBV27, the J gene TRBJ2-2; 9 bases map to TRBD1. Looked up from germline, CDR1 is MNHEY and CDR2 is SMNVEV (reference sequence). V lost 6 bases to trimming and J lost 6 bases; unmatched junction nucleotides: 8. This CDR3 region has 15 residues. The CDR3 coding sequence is TGTGCCAGCAGGATAGGGACAGGGTTCGCCGGGGAGCTGTTTTTT. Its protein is CASRIGTGFAGELFF.

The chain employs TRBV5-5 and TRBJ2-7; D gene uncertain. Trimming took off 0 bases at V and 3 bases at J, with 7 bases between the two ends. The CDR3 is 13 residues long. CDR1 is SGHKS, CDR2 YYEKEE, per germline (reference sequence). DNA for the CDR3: TGTGCCAGCAGCTTGGACCCGGTCTACGAGCAGTACTTC. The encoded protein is CASSLDPVYEQYF.

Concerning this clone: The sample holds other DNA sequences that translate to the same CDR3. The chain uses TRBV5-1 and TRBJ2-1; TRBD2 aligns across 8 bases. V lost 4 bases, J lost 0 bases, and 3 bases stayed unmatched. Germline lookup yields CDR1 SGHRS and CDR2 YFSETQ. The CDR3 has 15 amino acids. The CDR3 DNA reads TGCGCCAGCAGCCCCCTAGCGGGCTCCTACAATGAGCAGTTCTTC. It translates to CASSPLAGSYNEQFF.

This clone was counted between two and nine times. The CDR3 protein is CASSPSTGSYEQYF. In nucleotides, the CDR3 is TGTGCCAGCAGTCCCTCTACAGGTTCCTACGAGCAGTACTTC. This chain connects TRBV27 to TRBJ2-7; a weak D match, TRBD1 (5 bases). Germline-derived CDR1 and CDR2 are MNHEY and SMNVEV (reference sequence). This CDR3 is 14 amino acids long. The V end lost 5 bases, the J end lost 1 base, and 12 bases lay between the germline ends.

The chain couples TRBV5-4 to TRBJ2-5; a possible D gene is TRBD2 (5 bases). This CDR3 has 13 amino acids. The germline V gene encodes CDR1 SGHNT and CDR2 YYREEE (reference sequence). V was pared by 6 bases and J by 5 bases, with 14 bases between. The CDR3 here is CASTQERRETQYF. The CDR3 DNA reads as TGTGCCAGCACCCAAGAGAGGAGGGAGACCCAGTACTTC.

Written as DNA, the CDR3 is TGTGCCAGCAGCGTATTAGCGGGGGGGAGCGCAGATACGCAGTATTTT. This codes for CASSVLAGGSADTQYF. V usage is TRBV9 and J usage is TRBJ2-3; 11 nucleotides line up with TRBD2. Germline CDR1 reads SGDLS; CDR2 reads YYNGEE. This CDR3 contains 16 residues. V dropped 1 base and J dropped 4; count of bases not matched to a gene: 5.

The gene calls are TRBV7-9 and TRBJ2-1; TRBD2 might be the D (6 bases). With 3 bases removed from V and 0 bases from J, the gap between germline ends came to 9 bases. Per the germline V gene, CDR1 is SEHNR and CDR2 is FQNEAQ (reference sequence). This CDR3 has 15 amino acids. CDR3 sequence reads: CASSFRESSYNEQFF. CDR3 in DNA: TGTGCCAGCAGCTTCCGGGAGAGCTCCTACAATGAGCAGTTCTTC.